This TCR beta chain was identified in a study of graft-versus-host responses after intestinal transplantation. Across the study: Multivisceral, liver-intestinal, or isolated intestinal transplants were given to recipients. Every recipient had anti-thymocyte globulin induction and around 3 years of tacrolimus plus steroids.

TCRdb's table, derived via immunoSEQ multiplex PCR, lists solely in-frame clones and lacks some. Among about 16,000 clones listed, approximately 80% were seen once. Intraepithelial and lamina propria lymphocytes were released after the graft tissue was processed. CDR3 length equals 15 residues. Per the germline V gene, CDR1 is MNHEY and CDR2 is SMNVEV (reference sequence). With respect to this clone: One junction end does not reproduce the germline sequence, and a read error may be involved.

This rearrangement joins TRBV27 to TRBJ2-7; TRBD2 matches 7 bases. Sequenced material: ileum tissue, taken approximately 110 days after intestinal transplant. This clonotype was obtained from a human patient who received an intestinal transplant, so some T cells may come from the graft donor. This CDR3 is CASSLRVLGLRPYRF. For the CDR3, the DNA is TGTGCCAGCAGTTTAAGGGTACTGGGACTAAGACCTTATCGGTTC.